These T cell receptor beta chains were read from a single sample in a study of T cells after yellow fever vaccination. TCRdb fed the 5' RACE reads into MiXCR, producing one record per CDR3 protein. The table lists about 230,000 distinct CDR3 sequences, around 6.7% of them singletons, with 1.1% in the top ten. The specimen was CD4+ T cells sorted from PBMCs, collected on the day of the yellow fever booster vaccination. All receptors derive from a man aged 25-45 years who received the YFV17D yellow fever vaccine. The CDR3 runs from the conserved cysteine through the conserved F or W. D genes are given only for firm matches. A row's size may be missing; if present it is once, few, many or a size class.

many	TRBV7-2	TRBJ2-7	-	TGTGCCAGCAGCCGATCAGGGACTGACAACTACGAGCAGTACTTC	CASSRSGTDNYEQYF
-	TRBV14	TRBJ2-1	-	TGTGTCAGCAGCTTCCTAGTGGGAGTGGTGTGGAATGAGCAGTTCTTC	CVSSFLVGVVWNEQFF
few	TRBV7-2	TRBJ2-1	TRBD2	TGTGCCAGCAGCTTACAGCGGGAGGCTCCCTCCGGGCAGTTCTTC	CASSLQREAPSGQFF
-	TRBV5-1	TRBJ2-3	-	TGCGCCAGCAGCTTCGGGCGGGACGCGCAGTATTTT	CASSFGRDAQYF
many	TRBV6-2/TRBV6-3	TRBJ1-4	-	TGTGCCAGCAGTTACCGGGAAAGTTCAACTAATGAAAAACTGTTTTTT	CASSYRESSTNEKLFF
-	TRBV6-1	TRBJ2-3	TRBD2	TGTGCCAGCAGTCTGTCTGGCGGGAGACGCACAGATACGCAGTATTTT	CASSLSGGRRTDTQYF
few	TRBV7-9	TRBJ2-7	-	TGTGCCAGCAGCCCAACTCTTTGGGGATCCTACGAGCAGTACTTC	CASSPTLWGSYEQYF
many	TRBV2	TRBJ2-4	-	TGTGCCAGCAGGGCGGAGGGGGGAAACATTCAGTACTTC	CASRAEGGNIQYF
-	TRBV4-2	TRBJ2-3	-	TGTGCCAGCAGCCAAGAGGGTAGGCCTAGCGATCCAGATACGCAGTATTTT	CASSQEGRPSDPDTQYF
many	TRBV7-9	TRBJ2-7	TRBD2	TGTGCCAGCAGGGCTAGCGGGAACTCCTACGAGCAGTACTTC	CASRASGNSYEQYF
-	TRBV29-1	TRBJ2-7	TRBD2	TGCAGCGTCCGGACTAGCGGGTCCTACGAGCAGTACTTC	CSVRTSGSYEQYF
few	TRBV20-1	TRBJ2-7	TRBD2	TGCAGTGCAAGGGGACTAGCGGGGTACGAGCAGTACTTC	CSARGLAGYEQYF
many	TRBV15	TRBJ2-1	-	TGTGCCACCAGCAGAGTTCGGGCGGGCAATGAGCAGTTCTTC	CATSRVRAGNEQFF
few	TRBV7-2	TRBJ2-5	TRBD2	TGTGCCAGCAGCTTAGCCCCCTCGGACGGGAGGGCCAGGATTCAAGAGACCCAGTACTTC	CASSLAPSDGRARIQETQYF
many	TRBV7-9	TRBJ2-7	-	TGTGCCAGCAGCTTAGAGGGCAGGAACGAGCAGTACTTC	CASSLEGRNEQYF
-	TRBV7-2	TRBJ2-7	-	TGTGCCAGCAGCTTAGTTAGTGCCGAGCAGTACTTC	CASSLVSAEQYF
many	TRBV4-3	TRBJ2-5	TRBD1	TGCGCCAGCAGCCAAGATTGGGCGACAGGGCGGGAGACCCAGTACTTC	CASSQDWATGRETQYF
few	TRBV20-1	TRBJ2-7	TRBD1	TGCAGTGTCCGAGGGATAGGGGGCTTTTTCTACGAGCAGTACTTC	CSVRGIGGFFYEQYF
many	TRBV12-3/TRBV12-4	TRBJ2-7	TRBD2	TGTGCCAGCACCCCAGGGACTACCGCGGGCTACGAGCAGTACTTC	CASTPGTTAGYEQYF
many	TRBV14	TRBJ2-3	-	TGTGCCAGCAGCCAAGGCGGGACCCTACGGGATACGCAGTATTTT	CASSQGGTLRDTQYF
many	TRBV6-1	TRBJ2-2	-	TGTGCCAGCAAAGGGTCCACGAACACCGGGGAGCTGTTTTTT	CASKGSTNTGELFF
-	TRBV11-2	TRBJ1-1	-	TGTGCCAGCAGCTCCTCCTCCCCCCTTACTTTCTTT	CASSSSSPLTFF
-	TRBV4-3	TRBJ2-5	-	TGCGCCAGCAGCCAAGCCCGGGGAACCCAGTACTTC	CASSQARGTQYF
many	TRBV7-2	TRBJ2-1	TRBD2	TGTGCCAGCAGCTCCTATGAATTAGCGGGAGGGGGGGATGAGCAGTTCTTC	CASSSYELAGGGDEQFF
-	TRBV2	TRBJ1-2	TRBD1	TGTGCCAGCAGTGTGGGGGACAGGGTCTATGGCTACACCTTC	CASSVGDRVYGYTF
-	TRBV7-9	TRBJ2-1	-	TGTGCCAGCAACCTCCCGGGAAGGGACAATGAGCAGTTCTTC	CASNLPGRDNEQFF
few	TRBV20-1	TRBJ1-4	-	TGCAGTGCGGCCGGGGGTCTTCTCACGTCGGGTGAAAAACTGTTTTTT	CSAAGGLLTSGEKLFF
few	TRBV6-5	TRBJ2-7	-	TGTGCCAGCAGTTCACCGATAAGGGCGGGTCAAGAGCAGTACTTC	CASSSPIRAGQEQYF
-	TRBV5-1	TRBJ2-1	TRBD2	TGCGCCAGCAGCCGAATACAGACTAGCGGCAATGAGCAGTTCTTC	CASSRIQTSGNEQFF
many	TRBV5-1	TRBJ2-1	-	TGCGCCAGCAGCGCCTCGGGACTTGCAACCTACAATGAGCAGTTCTTC	CASSASGLATYNEQFF
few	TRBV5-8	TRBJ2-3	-	TGTGCCAGCAGCTTGGGAGTGGCGGAAGATACGCAGTATTTT	CASSLGVAEDTQYF
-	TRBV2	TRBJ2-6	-	TGTGCCAGCAGTGAAGGTGGCAACGTCCTGACTTTC	CASSEGGNVLTF
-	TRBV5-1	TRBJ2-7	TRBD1	TGCGCCAGCAGCTTGGTAACAGGGGGCGTCTACGAGCAGTACTTC	CASSLVTGGVYEQYF